Listed below are T cell receptor beta chains from one sample, sequenced in a study of blood T cell repertoires in COVID-19. Sequencing used immunoSEQ multiplex PCR; TCRdb keeps in-frame clones, though not all of them. This sample carries about 130,000 clones, about 90% of them seen once, and the ten largest clones take 3.5% to 4.5%. The sequenced sample was peripheral blood. The receptor set was obtained from a woman in her sixties or seventies with acute or convalescent COVID-19. Each CDR3 is given without its conserved first and last residue.

TRBV6-2/TRBV6-3,TRBJ2-1,ASSYMAGLADNEQF
TRBV5-1,TRBJ1-1,ASSFGGTGTTEAF
TRBV30,TRBJ2-1,AWSVVGQAYTSSYNEQF
TRBV15,TRBJ1-5,ATSRRLAEWGGGNFQH
TRBV27,TRBJ1-2,ASSLKHGYT
TRBV28,TRBJ2-7,ASSLQDYEQY
TRBV18,TRBJ2-5,ASQQGYQETQY
TRBV27,TRBJ2-1,ASSGPQGSSYNEQF
TRBV29-1,TRBJ2-1,SSSGRAGNEQF
TRBV4-2,TRBJ1-1,ASSQAPTRNTEAF
TRBV5-4,TRBJ2-1,ASLRRDSSYNEQF
TRBV7-2,TRBJ2-3,ASSLSVGAGTVLDTQY
TRBV7-8,TRBJ2-1,ASSPGTSGYNEQF
TRBV3-1/TRBV3-2,TRBJ1-1,ASSLRGPRGTEAF
TRBV28,TRBJ1-2,ASTAQGGSGYT
TRBV7-8,TRBJ1-1,ASSFRGGATEAF